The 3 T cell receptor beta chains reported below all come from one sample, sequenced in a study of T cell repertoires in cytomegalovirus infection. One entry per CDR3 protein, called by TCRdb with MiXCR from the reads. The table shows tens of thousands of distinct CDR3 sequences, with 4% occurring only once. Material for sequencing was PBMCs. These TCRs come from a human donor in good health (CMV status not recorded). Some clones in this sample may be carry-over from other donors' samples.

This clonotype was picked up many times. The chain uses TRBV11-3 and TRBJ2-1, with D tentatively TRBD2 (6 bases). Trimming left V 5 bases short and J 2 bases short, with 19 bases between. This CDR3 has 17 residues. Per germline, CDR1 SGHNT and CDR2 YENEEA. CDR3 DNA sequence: TGTGCCAGCAGCCCGAGACCAGTCGGGAGTCCCTACAATGAGCAGTTCTTC. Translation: CASSPRPVGSPYNEQFF.

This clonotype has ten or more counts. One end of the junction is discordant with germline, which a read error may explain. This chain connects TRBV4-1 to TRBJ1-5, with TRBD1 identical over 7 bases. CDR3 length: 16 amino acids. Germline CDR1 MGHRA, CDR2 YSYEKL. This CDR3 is CASSQGRGIKNQPQHF. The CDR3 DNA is TGTGCCAGCAGCCAAGGCAGGGGGATAAAGAATCAGCCCCAGCATTTT.

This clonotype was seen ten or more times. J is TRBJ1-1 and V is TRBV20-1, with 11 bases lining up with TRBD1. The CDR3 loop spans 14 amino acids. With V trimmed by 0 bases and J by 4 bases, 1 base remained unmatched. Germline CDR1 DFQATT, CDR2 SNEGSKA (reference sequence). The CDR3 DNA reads TGCAGTGCTAGAGAAGGGACAGGGGGCACTGAAGCTTTCTTT. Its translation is CSAREGTGGTEAFF.